The 25 T cell receptor beta chains below all came from one sample that was sequenced in a study of blood T cells in healthy people across ages. Alongside a J-beta primer mix, a sample-barcoded 5' primer served in a second PCR lasting about 6 to 12 cycles. Via MiXCR, TCRdb re-called the 5' RACE reads, giving one row per CDR3 protein. This sample carries around 900,000 distinct CDR3 sequences, under 30% of them seen once, and the ten largest clones take about 18%. What was sequenced was blood. These receptors were taken from an elderly woman in good health.

The V and J genes are TRBV19 and TRBJ2-4; D might be TRBD1 (6 bases). Trimming cost V 5 bases and J 15 bases, with 20 bases left between them. This CDR3 is 13 amino acids long. Looked up from germline, CDR1 is LNHDA and CDR2 is SQIVND (reference sequence). The CDR3 spells CASSEGVRDWMYF. CDR3 coding DNA: TGTGCCAGTAGTGAGGGGGTCCGGGATTGGATGTACTTC.

This clonotype was picked up many times. This chain joins TRBV3-1 and TRBJ1-2; D not resolved. The CDR3 is 15 amino acids. The germline gives CDR1 LGHDT, CDR2 YNNKEL (reference sequence). Between the trimmed V and J ends, which lost 0 bases and 5 bases, there was a span of 13 bases. CDR3 sequence: CASSQDRYRRYGYTF. Written as DNA, the CDR3 is TGTGCCAGCAGCCAAGATAGGTACCGACGGTATGGCTACACCTTC.

This clonotype was picked up a small number of times. It may be a read error: a sequence one base away is much more abundant. The chain employs TRBV7-2 and TRBJ2-4; D possibly corresponds to TRBD2 (7 bases). The J call may be faulty, since TRBJ2-7 better matches the DNA end. Looked up from germline, CDR1 is SGHTA and CDR2 is FQGNSA. This CDR3 spans 15 amino acids. This CDR3 reads CACSLEGRGAYEQYF. CDR3 nucleotides: TGTGCCTGCAGCTTAGAGGGCCGGGGGGCTTACGAGCAGTACTTC.

Only a few counts were recorded for this clonotype. Possible read error: a much larger clone is one base away. V and J are TRBV6-6 and TRBJ2-5; 9 bases fit TRBD1. The trim removed 7 bases at V and 11 bases at J, leaving 14 bases unmatched. This CDR3 is built from 14 residues. Germline CDR1 and CDR2: MNHNY and SVGAGI (reference sequence). The CDR3 nucleotides are TGTGCCAGCAAGGTACAGGGGGCGATCGATGAGCAGTACTTC. Translating gives CASKVQGAIDEQYF.

This clonotype occurred a few times. This chain joins TRBV5-1 and TRBJ2-2; TRBD2 might be the D (6 bases). CDR3 length: 16 amino acids. The germline gives CDR1 SGHRS, CDR2 YFSETQ. Between the trimmed V and J ends, which lost 1 base and 1 base, there was a span of 11 bases. This CDR3 reads CASSLLAGRNTGELFF. CDR3 DNA sequence: TGCGCCAGCAGCTTGTTGGCGGGGCGGAACACCGGGGAGCTGTTTTTT.

This clonotype has a handful of counts. A much larger clone lies one base from this, so it may be a read error. The rearrangement joins TRBV20-1 to TRBJ2-5; TRBD1 is a possible D gene (6 bases). V was clipped by 3 bases and J by 11 bases, with 22 bases between them. The CDR3 runs 14 residues. Germline V gene lookup returns CDR1 DFQATT and CDR2 SNEGSKA (reference sequence). The CDR3 loop is CSARDSGRRGEQYF. The CDR3 DNA reads as TGCAGTGCTAGGGACAGCGGACGACGTGGTGAGCAGTACTTC.

This clonotype was recorded at least ten times. The rearrangement uses TRBV11-2 and TRBJ2-7; no firm D call. This CDR3 has 11 residues. The germline CDR1 and CDR2 sequences are SGHAT and FQNNGV. V gave up 3 bases and J gave up 7 bases, with 7 bases separating them. The CDR3 spells CASSLYAEQYF. CDR3 nucleotide sequence: TGTGCCAGCAGCTTGTACGCGGAGCAGTACTTC. Based on the CDR3 plus reference TRBV11-2 and TRBJ2-7, the full variable domain is EAGVAQSPRYKIIEKRQSVAFWCNPISGHATLYWYQQILGQGPKLLIQFQNNGVVDDSQLPKDRFSAERLKGVDSTLKIQPAKLEDSAVYLCASSLYAEQYFGPGTRLTVT.

Worth noting for this clonotype: A read error may be the cause here, since a much bigger clone is one base away. The chain links TRBV25-1 to TRBJ2-4; possibly TRBD1 or TRBD2 for D (7 bases each). This CDR3 contains 16 residues. Trimming left V 1 base short and J 3 bases short, with 13 bases between. CDR1 and CDR2 (germline): MGHDK, SYGVNS. CDR3 sequence: CASSELAGGGKNIQYF. The CDR3 nucleotides read TGTGCCAGCAGTGAATTGGCAGGGGGGGGCAAAAACATTCAGTACTTC.

This clonotype showed up many times. The genes are TRBV14 and TRBJ2-5; D tentatively fits TRBD1 or TRBD2 (6 bases each). Trimming removed 4 bases at V and 2 bases at J, with 17 bases between. Germline CDR1 reads SGHDN; CDR2 reads FVKESK. The CDR3 loop spans 16 amino acids. Written as DNA, the CDR3 is TGTGCCAGCAGCCCCAGTGGAGGGGGGCGGCAAGAGACCCAGTACTTC. Amino acid sequence: CASSPSGGGRQETQYF.

The DNA of the CDR3 is TGCGCCAGCAGCCAAGGTACGGGACGGCGGAATGGCTACACCTTC. It encodes CASSQGTGRRNGYTF. This sequence joins TRBV4-3 and TRBJ1-2; D may be TRBD1 (5 bases). The CDR3 has 15 amino acids. Germline V gene lookup returns CDR1 LGHNA and CDR2 YSLEER. Between the trimmed V and J ends, which lost 1 base and 6 bases, there was a span of 15 bases.

This clonotype was found many times. The rearrangement links TRBV2 to TRBJ2-7, with D possibly TRBD2 on 5 matching bases. V lost 6 bases and J lost 2, with 14 bases in between. Per germline, CDR1 SNHLY and CDR2 FYNNEI. The CDR3 has 14 amino acids. As DNA, the CDR3 is TGTGCCAGCAGCCCCCTGACCGGGACCTACGAGCAGTACTTC. It specifies CASSPLTGTYEQYF.

V and J are TRBV3-1 and TRBJ2-3, with D unresolved. Trimming shortened V by 2 bases and J by 4 bases, and 16 bases separated the two germline ends. CDR1 is LGHDT, CDR2 YNNKEL, per germline (reference sequence). The CDR3 length is 16 residues. The CDR3 here is CASSQNLRTSADTQYF. Written as DNA, the CDR3 is TGTGCCAGCAGCCAAAATCTCAGGACCAGCGCAGATACGCAGTATTTT.

The gene calls are TRBV25-1 and TRBJ2-5; 7 bases map to TRBD2. Germline-derived CDR1 and CDR2 are MGHDK and SYGVNS. The CDR3 spans 13 residues. The ends lost 6 bases at V and 7 bases at J; junction bases unmatched: 8. The CDR3 nucleotides are TGTGCCAGCAGAGCGGGACCGCAGTGGACCCAGTACTTC. It yields the protein CASRAGPQWTQYF.

This clonotype was seen at least ten times. The rearrangement uses TRBV15 and TRBJ2-3; unclear D gene. With 4 bases removed from V and 7 bases from J, the gap between germline ends came to 15 bases. Germline V gives CDR1 LNHNV, CDR2 YYDKDF (reference sequence). The CDR3 loop spans 14 amino acids. CDR3 coding DNA: TGTGCCACCAGCACCCAATGGGCAAGTTATACGCAGTATTTT. Encoded protein: CATSTQWASYTQYF.

This clonotype was seen a handful of times. This could be a read error, since a much larger clone is one nucleotide away. The chain employs TRBV5-1 and TRBJ2-7; 8 nucleotides line up with TRBD1. The V gene end was trimmed by 0 bases and the J gene end by 5 bases; junction bases not matched to a gene: 4. The germline V gene has CDR1 SGHRS and CDR2 YFSETQ. The CDR3 has 14 amino acids. The DNA of the CDR3 is TGCGCCAGCAGCTTGGGACAGGGGTGCCACGAGCAGTACTTC. This encodes CASSLGQGCHEQYF. Drawing the rest from reference TRBV5-1 and TRBJ2-7, the complete variable domain is KAGVTQTPRYLIKTRGQQVTLSCSPISGHRSVSWYQQTPGQGLQFLFEYFSETQRNKGNFPGRFSGRQFSNSRSEMNVSTLELGDSALYLCASSLGQGCHEQYFGPGTRLTVT.

This clonotype has just one count. V gene TRBV12-3 or TRBV12-4 combines with J gene TRBJ2-5; possibly TRBD1 for D (5 bases). The V end lost 11 bases, the J end lost 2 bases, and 21 bases lay between the germline ends. The CDR3 covers 15 residues. Here the CDR3 DNA reads TGTGCCGACAGCCCCGACGGCAATCCACAAGAGACCCAGTACTTC. Protein product: CADSPDGNPQETQYF.

For this clonotype: A read error may explain this, as a much larger clone is one base away. The V and J genes are TRBV20-1 and TRBJ2-5, with TRBD2 as a possible D gene (5 bases). The germline V gene encodes CDR1 DFQATT and CDR2 SNEGSKA (reference sequence). V lost 6 bases, J lost 5 bases, and 31 bases lay in between. This CDR3 spans 18 amino acids. The CDR3 sequence is CSAKPSLLSRTRGETQYF. Written as DNA, the CDR3 is TGCAGTGCCAAGCCATCACTGCTTAGCCGGACGCGCGGGGAGACCCAGTACTTC.

This clonotype has ten or more counts. The chain employs TRBV7-8 and TRBJ2-7; TRBD1 is a possible D gene (6 bases). CDR1 and CDR2 from the germline V gene are SGHVS and FQNEAQ. Trimming pared 5 bases from V and 5 bases from J, leaving 25 bases between. The CDR3 length is 17 residues. CDR3 nucleotides: TGTGCCAGCAGCGTACGTGGGGGCCCAAACTCGAACCACGAGCAGTACTTC. This gives the protein CASSVRGGPNSNHEQYF.

There are many counts of this clonotype. The chain couples TRBV10-1 to TRBJ2-3; 9 positions agree with TRBD2. CDR1 and CDR2 from the germline V gene are WNHNN and SYGVQD (reference sequence). CDR3 length equals 18 residues. V trimming: 4 bases; J trimming: 4 bases; junction bases outside the gene matches: 15. This CDR3 reads CASSAGLAISNLADTQYF. In DNA form, the CDR3 reads TGCGCCAGCAGTGCCGGACTAGCGATTTCCAACTTGGCAGATACGCAGTATTTT.

The chain couples TRBV12-3 or TRBV12-4 to TRBJ2-2, with D perhaps matching TRBD1 or TRBD2 (6 bases each). Trimming cost V 7 bases and J 4 bases, with 16 bases left between them. The CDR3 runs to 15 residues. The CDR3 loop reads CASTRGAGTTGELFF. CDR3 nucleotides: TGTGCCAGCACTAGGGGGGCAGGGACCACCGGGGAGCTGTTTTTT.

V is TRBV14 and J is TRBJ2-5, with D perhaps matching TRBD2 (5 bases). Germline V lookup: CDR1 SGHDN, CDR2 FVKESK. Trimming took 0 bases from V and 1 from J, leaving 9 bases between them. The CDR3 contains 15 residues. CDR3 sequence reads: CASSQDRGFQETQYF. For the CDR3, the DNA is TGTGCCAGCAGCCAAGATCGAGGGTTCCAAGAGACCCAGTACTTC.

With respect to this clonotype: With a much larger clone just one base away, this may be a read error. The V and J genes are TRBV9 and TRBJ2-5, with 9 bases lining up with TRBD2. The CDR3 contains 16 residues. Germline CDR1 is SGDLS and CDR2 is YYNGEE. The CDR3 here is CASSVGGGGAGEIQYF. CDR3 in DNA: TGTGCCAGCAGCGTAGGTGGCGGGGGGGCAGGAGAGATCCAGTACTTC.

In this sample, this clonotype turned up many times. A much larger clone differs by one base, so this may be a read error. The V gene is TRBV6-5, the J gene TRBJ2-5; D perhaps matches TRBD1 (7 bases). The CDR3 is 16 residues long. Germline assignment: CDR1 MNHEY and CDR2 SVGAGI. The germline V and J ends were trimmed by 0 bases and 11 bases, with 22 bases remaining between them. CDR3 in amino acids: CASSYSRRGANNEQYF. CDR3 sequence (DNA): TGTGCCAGCAGTTACTCCCGCAGGGGGGCCAACAATGAGCAGTACTTC.

This clonotype was seen many times. This chain uses TRBV6-1 with TRBJ2-1; TRBD1 aligns across 7 bases. The CDR3 has 15 amino acids. The germline V gene has CDR1 MNHNS and CDR2 SASEGT. V was pared by 5 bases and J by 3 bases, with 7 bases of the junction left unmatched. The CDR3 loop is CASSTDRAIYNEQFF. CDR3 coding DNA: TGTGCCAGCAGTACCGACAGGGCTATCTACAATGAGCAGTTCTTC.

This clonotype was found many times. The chain links TRBV18 to TRBJ2-5, with D maybe TRBD2 (5 bases). Germline assignment: CDR1 KGHSH and CDR2 LQKENI. Trimming stripped 2 bases from V and 5 bases from J, with 9 bases between. The CDR3 covers 13 residues. CDR3 DNA: TGTGCCAGCTCACCAAGGCCGGGGGAGACCCAGTACTTC. Amino acid sequence: CASSPRPGETQYF.